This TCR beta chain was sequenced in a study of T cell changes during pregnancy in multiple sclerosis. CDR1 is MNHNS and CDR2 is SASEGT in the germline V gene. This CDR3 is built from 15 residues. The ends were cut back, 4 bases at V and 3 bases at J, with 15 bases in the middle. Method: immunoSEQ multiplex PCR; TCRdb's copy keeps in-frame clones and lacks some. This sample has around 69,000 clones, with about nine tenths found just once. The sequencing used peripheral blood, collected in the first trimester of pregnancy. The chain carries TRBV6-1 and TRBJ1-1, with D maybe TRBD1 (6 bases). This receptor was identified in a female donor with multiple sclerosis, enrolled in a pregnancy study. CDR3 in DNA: TGTGCCAGCAGTGTACCAGGGGCATGGGACACTGAAGCTTTCTTT. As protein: CASSVPGAWDTEAFF.